These T cell receptor beta chains were read from a single sample in a study of PD-1 blockade in classical Hodgkin lymphoma. The table came from immunoSEQ multiplex PCR; TCRdb's copy has only in-frame clones and leaves some out. The data contain under 80,000 clones, around 90% of them singletons. Specimen: peripheral blood mononuclear cells (PBMCs), collected before the fourth cycle of nivolumab. These receptors were collected from a human donor with classical Hodgkin lymphoma. Both conserved end residues are part of each CDR3. A D gene is named only where the DNA matches it firmly. Some rows have no size entry. The others give once, few or many, or a class for an expanded clone.

size,D,V,J,CDR3,DNA
once,-,TRBV19,TRBJ1-5,CASSIGRVGNQPQHF,TGTGCCAGTAGTATAGGCAGAGTGGGCAATCAGCCCCAGCATTTT
-,TRBD1,TRBV5-1,TRBJ1-4,CASSLQGANNEKLFF,TGCGCCAGCAGCCTACAGGGGGCCAATAATGAAAAACTGTTTTTT
-,-,TRBV9,TRBJ1-3,CASSVGAGNSGNTIYF,TGTGCCAGCAGCGTAGGTGCGGGGAACTCTGGAAACACCATATATTTT
-,-,TRBV5-1,TRBJ1-3,CASSPGLNSGNTIYF,TGCGCCAGCAGCCCGGGACTGAACTCTGGAAACACCATATATTTT
-,-,TRBV7-9,TRBJ2-3,CASSLAGLPDTQYF,TGTGCCAGCAGCTTAGCTGGACTACCAGATACGCAGTATTTT
-,-,TRBV7-9,TRBJ1-3,CASSSTGFGNTIYF,TGTGCCAGCAGCTCCACAGGGTTCGGAAACACCATATATTTT
once,-,TRBV27,TRBJ1-5,CASSLGGGYNQPQHF,TGTGCCAGCAGTTTAGGGGGGGGGTACAATCAGCCCCAGCATTTT
-,-,TRBV7-6,TRBJ1-1,CASSPYGTEAFF,TGTGCCAGCAGCCCCTACGGTACTGAAGCTTTCTTT
-,-,TRBV6-1,TRBJ2-6,CASRGPSGANVLTF,TGTGCCAGCAGGGGGCCCTCTGGGGCCAACGTCCTGACTTTC
-,-,TRBV7-9,TRBJ2-5,CASSFAGPETQYF,TGTGCCAGCAGCTTCGCAGGGCCAGAGACCCAGTACTTC
-,-,TRBV6-5,TRBJ2-7,CASSSAFSGYEQYF,TGTGCCAGCAGTTCTGCCTTTAGCGGCTACGAGCAGTACTTC
once,TRBD2,TRBV6-1,TRBJ2-2,CASSEQVSGVTGELFF,TGTGCCAGCAGTGAACAAGTTAGCGGGGTCACCGGGGAGCTGTTTTTT
-,-,TRBV12-5,TRBJ2-7,CASGLVVGTLGYEQYF,TGTGCTAGTGGTTTGGTAGTCGGGACACTCGGATACGAGCAGTACTTC
-,-,TRBV2,TRBJ1-6,CASSRLVDGYNSPLHF,TGTGCCAGCAGTAGATTGGTTGACGGGTATAATTCACCCCTCCACTTT
-,-,TRBV28,TRBJ2-5,CASSLGASTQYF,TGTGCCAGCAGTTTAGGGGCCAGTACCCAGTACTTC
-,TRBD1,TRBV27,TRBJ1-2,CASSLKGGGGYGYTF,TGTGCCAGCAGTTTAAAAGGGGGCGGTGGCTATGGCTACACCTTC
-,-,TRBV19,TRBJ1-2,CASSSAEIPLGGYGYTF,TGTGCCAGTAGTTCGGCAGAAATACCTCTGGGGGGATATGGCTACACCTTC
once,-,TRBV5-1,TRBJ2-5,CASSTSPGSQETQYF,TGCGCCAGCAGCACCTCCCCGGGGAGCCAAGAGACCCAGTACTTC
-,-,TRBV25-1,TRBJ1-2,CASSVSHYGYTF,TGTGCCAGCAGTGTCAGCCACTATGGCTACACCTTC
-,-,TRBV7-7,TRBJ2-5,CASSLFLGKETQYF,TGTGCCAGCAGCTTATTCTTGGGTAAAGAGACCCAGTACTTC
-,-,TRBV7-6,TRBJ1-1,CASSLVGVRSYTEAFF,TGTGCCAGCAGCTTAGTGGGGGTTAGGAGCTACACTGAAGCTTTCTTT
-,TRBD1,TRBV18,TRBJ2-7,CASSPGTGGIPTGDEQYF,TGTGCCAGCTCACCCGGGACAGGGGGTATCCCTACGGGGGACGAGCAGTACTTC
-,-,TRBV7-9,TRBJ2-5,CASSLVETQYF,TGTGCCAGCAGCTTAGTGGAGACCCAGTACTTC
few,-,TRBV5-1,TRBJ2-5,CASSLEETQYF,TGCGCCAGCAGCTTGGAGGAGACCCAGTACTTC
-,TRBD1,TRBV6-5,TRBJ2-4,CASSSTGVLAKNIQYF,TGTGCCAGCAGTTCTACAGGGGTACTAGCCAAAAACATTCAGTACTTC